This TCR beta chain originates from a study of beta chain features in type 1 diabetes. Germline V gene sequence: CDR1 MDHEN, CDR2 SYDVKM. The V end was cut by 5 bases, the J end by 12 bases, with 12 bases between. The length of the CDR3 is 11 residues. This clone has only a few counts. Reverse transcription of all isolated RNA meant that expressed TCRB transcripts were sequenced. Using immunoSEQ multiplex PCR, the repertoire was profiled, and TCRdb retains in-frame clones only, with some absent. The sample contains fewer than 200,000 clones, about an eighth of which appear only once. The specimen was central memory CD4+ T cells from blood. The receptor comes from a woman younger than 35 in good health. J is TRBJ2-3 and V is TRBV28; D ambiguous. DNA for the CDR3: TGTGCCAGCAGTACGCGCCCCATTCAGTATTTT. Translation gives CASSTRPIQYF.